A single count supports the clone carrying this TCR beta chain. What it recognizes is unknown. Produced via immunoSEQ multiplex PCR; TCRdb's table is partial and in-frame only. This table holds around 250,000 clones, 87% found once. The data originate from a study of Ad26.COV2.S vaccination and SARS-CoV-2 variants. Study context: The Ad26.COV2.S arm of the COV1001 trial was where the donor was placed. Dosing was one shot or two shots 56 days apart. Whole-study results and caveats: The TCR breadth and depth analyses may have produced an underestimate of total T cell responses.

Treatment defined: about 20 received Ad26.COV2.S at low or high dose, single or two shots; 5 received placebo; per-sample allocation not given. Sampling happened 63 days after the first vaccine or placebo injection. An Ad26 vector was used to express Wuhan-strain SARS-CoV-2 spike as the vaccine. CDR3 length: 16 amino acids. Per the germline V gene, CDR1 is GTSNPN and CDR2 is SVGIG (reference sequence). With V trimmed by 4 bases and J by 1 base, 6 bases remained unmatched. This sequence originates from a person between 18 and 65 years old who received the Ad26.COV2.S COVID-19 vaccine or a placebo. This chain links TRBV30 with TRBJ2-6; the match to TRBD1 covers 8 bases. The sequencing here drew on peripheral blood, taken in a trial of Ad26.COV2.S vaccine versus placebo. CDR3 protein: CAWNRGEFSGANVLTF. The CDR3 nucleotides read TGTGCCTGGAACAGGGGGGAATTTTCTGGGGCCAACGTCCTGACTTTC.